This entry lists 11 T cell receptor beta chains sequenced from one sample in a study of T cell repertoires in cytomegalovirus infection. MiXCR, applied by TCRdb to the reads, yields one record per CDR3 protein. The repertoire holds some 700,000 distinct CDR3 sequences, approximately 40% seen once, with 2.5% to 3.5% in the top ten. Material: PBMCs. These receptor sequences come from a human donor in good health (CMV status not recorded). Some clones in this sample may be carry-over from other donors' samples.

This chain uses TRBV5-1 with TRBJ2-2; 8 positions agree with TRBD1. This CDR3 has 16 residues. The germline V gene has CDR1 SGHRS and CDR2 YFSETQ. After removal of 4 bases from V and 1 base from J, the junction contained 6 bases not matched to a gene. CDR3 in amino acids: CASSPGQGLNTGELFF. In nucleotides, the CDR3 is TGCGCCAGCAGCCCCGGACAGGGATTGAACACCGGGGAGCTGTTTTTT.

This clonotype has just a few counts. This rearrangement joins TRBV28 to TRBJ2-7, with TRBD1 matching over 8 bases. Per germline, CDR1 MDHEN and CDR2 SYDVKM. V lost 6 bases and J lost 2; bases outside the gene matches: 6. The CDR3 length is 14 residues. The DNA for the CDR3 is TGTGCCAGCAGGCCGGGACAGGCGACCTACGAGCAGTACTTC. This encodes CASRPGQATYEQYF.

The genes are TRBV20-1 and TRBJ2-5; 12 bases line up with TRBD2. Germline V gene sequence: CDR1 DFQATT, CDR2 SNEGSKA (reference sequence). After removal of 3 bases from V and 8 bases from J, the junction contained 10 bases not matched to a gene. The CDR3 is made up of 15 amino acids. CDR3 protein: CSASGLAGRSGTQYF. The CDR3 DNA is TGCAGTGCTAGCGGACTAGCGGGACGTAGTGGCACCCAGTACTTC.

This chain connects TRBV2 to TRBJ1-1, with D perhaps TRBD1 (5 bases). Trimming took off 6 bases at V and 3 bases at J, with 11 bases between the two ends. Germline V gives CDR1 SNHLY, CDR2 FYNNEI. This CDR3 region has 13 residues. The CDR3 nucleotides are TGTGCCAGCAGGTACGCCAGGGACACTGAAGCTTTCTTT. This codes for CASRYARDTEAFF.

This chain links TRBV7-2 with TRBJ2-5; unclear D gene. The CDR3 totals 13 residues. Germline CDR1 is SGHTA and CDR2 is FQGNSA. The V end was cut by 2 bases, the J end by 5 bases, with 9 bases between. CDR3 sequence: CASSLQRYETQYF. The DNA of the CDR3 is TGTGCCAGCAGCTTACAGCGTTACGAGACCCAGTACTTC.

The CDR3 sequence: CASSLIAGGPTGELFF. The CDR3 region has the DNA TGTGCCAGCAGCTTAATAGCGGGGGGCCCCACCGGGGAGCTGTTTTTT. The J gene is TRBJ2-2, the V gene TRBV7-3, with 10 bases that match TRBD2. The germline V gene encodes CDR1 SGHTA and CDR2 FQGTGA. The CDR3 consists of 16 residues. V was pared by 1 base and J by 4 bases, with 3 bases of the junction left unmatched.

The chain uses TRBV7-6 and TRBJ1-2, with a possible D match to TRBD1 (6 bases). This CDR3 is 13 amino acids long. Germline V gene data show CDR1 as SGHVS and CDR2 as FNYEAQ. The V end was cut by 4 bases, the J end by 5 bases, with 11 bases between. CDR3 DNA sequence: TGTGCCAGCAGCTACGAACAGGGTTATGGCTACACCTTC. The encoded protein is CASSYEQGYGYTF.

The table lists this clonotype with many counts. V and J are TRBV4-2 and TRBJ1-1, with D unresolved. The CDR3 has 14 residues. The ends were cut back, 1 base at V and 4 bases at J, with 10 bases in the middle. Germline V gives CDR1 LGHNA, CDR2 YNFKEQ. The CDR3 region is CASSQGLAGTEAFF. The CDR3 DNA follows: TGTGCCAGCAGCCAAGGTTTAGCGGGCACTGAAGCTTTCTTT.

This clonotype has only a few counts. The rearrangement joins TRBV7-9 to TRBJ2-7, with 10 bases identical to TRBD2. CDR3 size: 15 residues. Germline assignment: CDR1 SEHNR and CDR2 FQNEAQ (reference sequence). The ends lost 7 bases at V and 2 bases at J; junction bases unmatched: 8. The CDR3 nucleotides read TGTGCCAGCACCCTGGCTAGCGGGGGACCCTACGAGCAGTACTTC. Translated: CASTLASGGPYEQYF. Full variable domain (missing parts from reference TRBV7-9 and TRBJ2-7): DTGVSQNPRHKITKRGQNVTFRCDPISEHNRLYWYRQTLGQGPEFLTYFQNEAQLEKSRLLSDRFSAERPKGSFSTLEIQRTEQGDSAMYLCASTLASGGPYEQYFGPGTRLTVT.

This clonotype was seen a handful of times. CDR3 nucleotides: TGTGCCAGCAGTTACGCGGCTAGCGGATCCTACAATGAGCAGTTCTTC. This gives the protein CASSYAASGSYNEQFF. The chain joins TRBV6-6 to TRBJ2-1; 7 positions match TRBD2. In germline, CDR1 is MNHNY, CDR2 SVGAGI (reference sequence). V gave up 2 bases and J gave up 1 base; unmatched junction bases: 5. The CDR3 is 16 residues long.

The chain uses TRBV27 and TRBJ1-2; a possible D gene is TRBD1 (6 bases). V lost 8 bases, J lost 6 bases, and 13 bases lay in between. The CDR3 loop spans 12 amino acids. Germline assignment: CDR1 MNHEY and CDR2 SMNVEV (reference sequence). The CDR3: CASGRGANGYTF. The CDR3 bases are TGTGCCAGCGGTCGGGGGGCTAATGGCTACACCTTC.